Listed here are 29 T cell receptor beta chains from one sample, sequenced in a study of OX40 agonist ivuxolimab in advanced cancers. Here immunoSEQ multiplex PCR was the method, and the copy in TCRdb shows in-frame clones only, minus some. The table records 65,000 to 90,000 clones, less than 95% of them present only once. Sequenced here: CD4+ or CD8+ T cells sorted from blood, sampled in a trial of the OX40 agonist ivuxolimab. These receptors were taken from an adult with an advanced solid tumor such as melanoma, head and neck, liver or kidney cancer.

This clone was observed once. The chain employs TRBV6-5 and TRBJ1-2, with TRBD1 as a possible D gene (5 bases). The CDR3 spans 12 residues. V shed 4 bases and J shed 6 bases, with 9 bases lying between them. Germline CDR1 is MNHEY and CDR2 is SVGAGI. In DNA form, the CDR3 reads TGTGCCAGCAGTTTATCCAGGGATGGCTACACCTTC. Translated, it gives CASSLSRDGYTF.

This chain connects TRBV11-2 to TRBJ1-2; no firm D call. Germline CDR1 reads SGHAT; CDR2 reads FQNNGV. V lost 1 base and J lost 0, with 6 bases in between. The CDR3 sequence is 14 residues long. CDR3 coding DNA: TGTGCCAGCAGCTTAGCAGGTGCTAACTATGGCTACACCTTC. Amino acids: CASSLAGANYGYTF. The full variable domain, in which reference TRBV11-2 and TRBJ1-2 provide the parts outside the CDR3, is EAGVAQSPRYKIIEKRQSVAFWCNPISGHATLYWYQQILGQGPKLLIQFQNNGVVDDSQLPKDRFSAERLKGVDSTLKIQPAKLEDSAVYLCASSLAGANYGYTFGSGTRLTVV.

V gene TRBV28 combines with J gene TRBJ2-7, with TRBD1 as a possible D gene (6 bases). Germline V gene sequence: CDR1 MDHEN, CDR2 SYDVKM. This CDR3 contains 15 residues. V lost 3 bases to trimming and J lost 6 bases, with 18 bases between them. The CDR3 region is CASSFDLQGLSEQYF. The CDR3 nucleotides are TGTGCCAGCAGTTTTGATTTACAGGGTCTATCCGAGCAGTACTTC. Filled out from reference TRBV28 and TRBJ2-7, the complete variable domain reads DVKVTQSSRYLVKRTGEKVFLECVQDMDHENMFWYRQDPGLGLRLIYFSYDVKMKEKGDIPEGYSVSREKKERFSLILESASTNQTSMYLCASSFDLQGLSEQYFGPGTRLTVT.

The V call is TRBV4-1, the J call TRBJ2-3; D remains unclear. The germline V gene has CDR1 MGHRA and CDR2 YSYEKL. Deletions cut 1 base from V and 4 bases from J, with 0 bases between. The CDR3 is made up of 11 amino acids. This chain's CDR3 is CASSQADTQYF. The DNA of the CDR3 is TGCGCCAGCAGCCAAGCAGATACGCAGTATTTT.

V is TRBV10-3 and J is TRBJ2-7, with a tentative D call TRBD1 (6 bases). CDR1 is ENHRY, CDR2 SYGVKD, per germline. The CDR3 has 14 residues. The germline V and J ends were trimmed by 2 bases and 3 bases, with 11 bases remaining between them. CDR3 coding DNA: TGTGCCATCAGTGAGCCCGGACAGCACTACGAGCAGTACTTC. Its translation: CAISEPGQHYEQYF.

In this sample, this clone turned up a few times. The V call is TRBV19, the J call TRBJ1-5; 10 bases agree with TRBD1. The CDR3 spans 17 residues. Germline assignment: CDR1 LNHDA and CDR2 SQIVND (reference sequence). J lost 2 bases, V lost 4 bases, and 8 bases had no gene match. The CDR3 DNA reads as TGTGCCAGTAGTAAAATTGACAGGGGGCGAGGCAATCAGCCCCAGCATTTT. Protein product: CASSKIDRGRGNQPQHF.

This clone was observed once. V usage is TRBV28 and J usage is TRBJ2-2, with 11 bases aligning to TRBD2. The germline V gene has CDR1 MDHEN and CDR2 SYDVKM. The CDR3 has 15 residues. Trimming at V came to 5 bases and at J to 4 bases, leaving 3 bases not matched to a gene. This chain's CDR3 is CASSGGLAGTGELFF. The CDR3 DNA reads as TGTGCCAGCAGTGGCGGACTAGCGGGCACCGGGGAGCTGTTTTTT. The full variable domain, its missing parts supplied by reference TRBV28 and TRBJ2-2, is DVKVTQSSRYLVKRTGEKVFLECVQDMDHENMFWYRQDPGLGLRLIYFSYDVKMKEKGDIPEGYSVSREKKERFSLILESASTNQTSMYLCASSGGLAGTGELFFGEGSRLTVL.

The chain carries TRBV6-1 and TRBJ2-7, with a possible D match to TRBD2 (5 bases). The CDR3 runs to 12 residues. The V end lost 2 bases, the J end lost 6 bases, and 8 bases lay between the germline ends. Germline lookup yields CDR1 MNHNS and CDR2 SASEGT. In DNA form, the CDR3 reads TGTGCCAGCAGTGAAAGAGGAGGCGAGCAGTACGTC. Amino acid sequence: CASSERGGEQYV.

The V and J genes are TRBV28 and TRBJ1-5; D is perhaps TRBD1 (5 bases). V lost 3 bases and J 3 bases, leaving 12 bases between the germline ends. CDR3 length: 15 amino acids. Germline V lookup: CDR1 MDHEN, CDR2 SYDVKM. The CDR3 nucleotides are TGTGCCAGCAGTTTTTATACGGGGACCAATCAGCCCCAGCATTTT. Encoded protein: CASSFYTGTNQPQHF.

The CDR3 loop is CASSAGGSLHF. CDR3 DNA sequence: TGTGCCAGCAGTGCGGGGGGGTCCCTCCACTTT. The J gene is TRBJ1-6, the V gene TRBV28; the D gene is possibly TRBD1 (5 bases). Looked up from germline, CDR1 is MDHEN and CDR2 is SYDVKM. V gave up 5 bases and J gave up 14 bases, with 10 bases separating them. The CDR3 loop spans 11 amino acids. The complete variable domain, with remaining parts taken from reference TRBV28 and TRBJ1-6, reads DVKVTQSSRYLVKRTGEKVFLECVQDMDHENMFWYRQDPGLGLRLIYFSYDVKMKEKGDIPEGYSVSREKKERFSLILESASTNQTSMYLCASSAGGSLHFGNGTRLTVT.

This chain joins TRBV13 and TRBJ2-7, with D uncertain. CDR3 length: 13 residues. Trimming shortened V by 5 bases and J by 5 bases, and 13 bases separated the two germline ends. Looked up from germline, CDR1 is PRHDT and CDR2 is FYEKMQ (reference sequence). In DNA, the CDR3 is TGTGCCAGCAGCGCGCTAGAGTTTAACGAGCAGTACTTC. Its translation: CASSALEFNEQYF.

The chain links TRBV11-3 to TRBJ2-1, with D uncertain. From germline, CDR1 is SGHNT and CDR2 YENEEA. V was shortened by 7 bases and J by 6 bases, with 16 bases between the two germline ends. CDR3 size: 14 residues. Written as DNA, the CDR3 is TGTGCCAGCACCGGGCTCCTTTGGTCCAATGAGCAGTTCTTC. This encodes CASTGLLWSNEQFF. Full variable domain (outside the CDR3, taken from reference TRBV11-3 and TRBJ2-1): EAGVVQSPRYKIIEKKQPVAFWCNPISGHNTLYWYLQNLGQGPELLIRYENEEAVDDSQLPKDRFSAERLKGVDSTLKIQPAELGDSAVYLCASTGLLWSNEQFFGPGTRLTVL.

The DNA of the CDR3 is TGTGCCAGCAGTTTATACCGGACAGGTTTACCCTATGGCTACACCTTC. Its translation is CASSLYRTGLPYGYTF. This chain connects TRBV28 to TRBJ1-2; 7 bases line up with TRBD1. The CDR3 is 16 amino acids. J was trimmed by 4 bases and V by 1 base; bases with no gene match: 9. CDR1 MDHEN and CDR2 SYDVKM come from the germline V gene.

This clone has just one count. The rearrangement joins TRBV7-2 to TRBJ2-5; D might be TRBD2 (5 bases). The CDR3 sequence is 15 residues long. V dropped 0 bases and J dropped 4 bases, with 12 bases sitting between them. Germline V CDR1 and CDR2: SGHTA, FQGNSA. The CDR3 DNA is TGTGCCAGCAGCTTAGCAGTGAGCGGTGGAGAGACCCAGTACTTC. It codes for CASSLAVSGGETQYF.

The chain is built from TRBV28 and TRBJ2-1; D gene ambiguous. The V end was cut by 2 bases, the J end by 6 bases, with 11 bases between. The CDR3 is 14 residues long. The germline V gene has CDR1 MDHEN and CDR2 SYDVKM. The DNA of the CDR3 is TGTGCCAGCAGTTTAACGACCCCATCCAATGAGCAGTTCTTC. Translated: CASSLTTPSNEQFF.

The chain joins TRBV30 to TRBJ2-7, with 7 bases fitting TRBD2. The CDR3 contains 16 residues. Germline CDR1 and CDR2: GTSNPN and SVGIG (reference sequence). Unmatched junction bases numbered 14, after V lost 3 bases and J lost 3 bases. The CDR3 coding sequence is TGTGCCTGGAGCCCAAACCGAAAGACTAGCCTCTACGAGCAGTACTTC. Protein product: CAWSPNRKTSLYEQYF.

This chain connects TRBV27 to TRBJ2-3, with TRBD1 matching over 8 bases. V lost 6 bases, J lost 1 base, and 6 bases stayed unmatched. Germline CDR1 reads MNHEY; CDR2 reads SMNVEV (reference sequence). The CDR3 covers 15 residues. The CDR3 DNA sequence: TGTGCCAGCAGCCCGAGGGGACAGGGCACAGATACGCAGTATTTT. Translated: CASSPRGQGTDTQYF.

The chain is built from TRBV10-3 and TRBJ1-2; D may be TRBD1 (5 bases). This CDR3 contains 15 residues. The ends were cut back, 5 bases at V and 3 bases at J, with 16 bases in the middle. Germline CDR1 and CDR2: ENHRY and SYGVKD. The CDR3 DNA reads as TGTGCCATCAGTACACCGGGACCCGATTACTATGGCTACACCTTC. Amino acid sequence: CAISTPGPDYYGYTF.

The chain carries TRBV4-2 and TRBJ2-4; 7 positions match TRBD2. The CDR3 contains 16 residues. With V trimmed by 0 bases and J by 4 bases, 6 bases remained unmatched. Per germline, CDR1 LGHNA and CDR2 YNFKEQ. Written as DNA, the CDR3 is TGTGCCAGCAGCCAAGATTGGGGGGGGGAGAAAAACATTCAGTACTTC. It is translated as CASSQDWGGEKNIQYF.

This clone is a singleton in its sample. J is TRBJ2-1 and V is TRBV5-4, with D possibly being TRBD2 (6 bases). The CDR3 is 15 amino acids. Germline lookup yields CDR1 SGHNT and CDR2 YYREEE (reference sequence). The V and J ends lost 7 bases and 2 bases respectively, with 16 bases between them. The CDR3, as DNA: TGTGCCAGCTCCGGAGGGGCGGGACCCTACAATGAGCAGTTCTTC. Translated: CASSGGAGPYNEQFF.

This chain connects TRBV27 to TRBJ1-5; 7 nucleotides match TRBD1. The germline CDR1 and CDR2 sequences are MNHEY and SMNVEV (reference sequence). The CDR3 totals 14 residues. V was clipped by 6 bases and J by 6 bases; unmatched bases: 8. The CDR3 bases are TGTGCCAGCAGCGACAGGGACGGTAGTCAGCCCCAGCATTTT. Its translation is CASSDRDGSQPQHF.

This chain links TRBV9 with TRBJ2-2; D not resolved. Trimming shortened V by 0 bases and J by 3 bases, and 3 bases separated the two germline ends. The V gene's germline CDR1 is SGDLS and CDR2 YYNGEE. The CDR3 is 13 residues long. The CDR3 DNA reads as TGTGCCAGCAGCGTAGAGTACACCGGGGAGCTGTTTTTT. Translating gives CASSVEYTGELFF.

This chain joins TRBV28 and TRBJ2-1; the match to TRBD2 covers 10 bases. Losses at the gene ends were 5 bases for V and 4 bases for J; bases not matched to a gene: 8. The germline V gene has CDR1 MDHEN and CDR2 SYDVKM. The CDR3 has 16 residues. This CDR3 is CASSPQAGGAYNEQFF. CDR3 DNA sequence: TGTGCCAGCAGTCCCCAAGCGGGGGGGGCGTACAATGAGCAGTTCTTC.

This chain links TRBV29-1 with TRBJ1-2, with D uncertain. Germline values: CDR1 SQVTM, CDR2 ANQGSEA. The V end was cut by 5 bases, the J end by 1 base, with 2 bases between. The CDR3 length is 10 residues. CDR3 in DNA: TGCAGCGTTAGTAACTATGGCTACACCTTC. Amino acid sequence: CSVSNYGYTF.

V usage is TRBV18 and J usage is TRBJ2-5; no firm D call. Germline lookup yields CDR1 KGHSH and CDR2 LQKENI. This CDR3 is 12 amino acids long. Between the trimmed V and J ends, which lost 2 bases and 4 bases, there was a span of 5 bases. The CDR3 region is CASSPGTETQYF. The CDR3 DNA follows: TGTGCCAGCTCACCAGGCACAGAGACCCAGTACTTC.

This clone was counted a few times. A read error may account for a junction end that differs from germline. The V and J genes are TRBV7-7 and TRBJ1-3, with TRBD1 as a possible D gene (5 bases). This CDR3 has 15 residues. Germline CDR1 SSHAT, CDR2 FNYEAQ (reference sequence). CDR3 region: CASSPGPDSGNTIYF. CDR3 nucleotide sequence: TGTGCTAGCAGCCCGGGACCGGACTCTGGAAACACCATATATTTT.

The chain uses TRBV6-5 and TRBJ1-5; no clear D gene. Germline V gene data show CDR1 as MNHEY and CDR2 as SVGAGI. This CDR3 comprises 13 residues. Deletions cut 1 base from V and 7 bases from J, with 8 bases between. The CDR3 sequence is CASSYFRGQPQHF. CDR3 nucleotide sequence: TGTGCCAGCAGTTACTTTCGGGGACAGCCCCAGCATTTT.

The chain recombines TRBV28 with TRBJ1-1; D uncertain. V was clipped by 4 bases and J by 5 bases, with 11 bases between them. Germline CDR1 and CDR2: MDHEN and SYDVKM. The CDR3 extends over 13 amino acids. The chain's CDR3 is CASSSNWGTEAFF. The CDR3 coding sequence is TGTGCCAGCAGTTCTAACTGGGGTACTGAAGCTTTCTTT.

The rearrangement links TRBV19 to TRBJ1-5, with a tentative D call TRBD1 (6 bases). The germline V gene encodes CDR1 LNHDA and CDR2 SQIVND (reference sequence). With 3 bases removed from V and 1 base from J, the gap between germline ends came to 25 bases. This CDR3 is 20 amino acids long. The DNA of the CDR3 is TGTGCCAGTAGTATTGGATCGACGACGGGGGACATGGTGAGCAATCAGCCCCAGCATTTT. This encodes CASSIGSTTGDMVSNQPQHF.